Included here is one T cell receptor (beta chain) sequence, with context. Its antigen remains undetermined. No qualities accompany the bases; no much larger clone lies one base away. This sample is drawn from a study of control samples from healthy donors and cancer patients (TCRdb year 2020). At the junction V is shortened by 2 bases and J by 5 bases, with 7 bases in between. The cysteine opens and the phenylalanine closes a CDR3 of 12 amino acids. Here the CDR3 DNA is all that survives: 36 bases in frame from base 1. The CDR1 and CDR2 encoded by the germline V gene are SGHDT and YYEEEE. Libraries were built with the immunoSEQ multiplex PCR assay. Sourced from immuneACCESS, this table was stored by TCRdb with only in-frame sequences that have V and J called. A share of the clones is absent; for the studies checked, an unresolved V gene accounts for under half, and the remainder has no known explanation. Here the sample has tens of thousands of clones; around 87% occur a single time. The ten largest clonotypes hold 2% to 2.5% of the sample.

In this chain, TRBV5-6 is recombined with TRBJ1-1; confidence is insufficient to name the D gene. This clonotype was obtained from a woman in her forties or fifties with head and neck cancer. What was sequenced was PBMCs. The CDR3 has the sequence CASSFGRTEAFF. The DNA sequence follows: TGTGCCAGCAGCTTTGGGAGGACTGAAGCTTTCTTT.